These 28 T cell receptor beta chains originate from one sample sequenced in a study of tumor-infiltrating lymphocytes in localized non-small cell lung cancer. Some clones are missing from TCRdb's copy, which holds only in-frame ones; the method was immunoSEQ multiplex PCR. The repertoire holds roughly 10,000 clones, with around 74% as singletons. What was sequenced was uninvolved lung tissue not adjacent to the tumor. The receptors come from a human donor with non-small cell lung cancer.

The chain couples TRBV6-1 to TRBJ1-2, with D possibly TRBD1 on 5 matching bases. In germline, CDR1 is MNHNS, CDR2 SASEGT. The CDR3 length is 12 residues. Trimming pared 8 bases from V and 8 bases from J, leaving 15 bases between. In DNA form, the CDR3 reads TGTGCCAGCCGGGACGGCAGTCTCGGCTACACCTTC. It yields the protein CASRDGSLGYTF.

V gene TRBV7-2 combines with J gene TRBJ2-3, with D uncertain. This CDR3 has 14 amino acids. V gave up 2 bases and J gave up 4 bases, with 10 bases separating them. Germline-derived CDR1 and CDR2 are SGHTA and FQGNSA. The CDR3 DNA reads TGTGCCAGCAGCTTACAGGTATCCTCAGATACGCAGTATTTT. It codes for CASSLQVSSDTQYF.

The chain couples TRBV9 to TRBJ1-2, with 10 bases fitting TRBD1. The germline V gene has CDR1 SGDLS and CDR2 YYNGEE. CDR3 length: 15 amino acids. The V segment lost 3 bases and the J segment 4 bases; nucleotides outside the gene matches: 6. DNA of the CDR3: TGTGCCAGCAGCGCCCTGGACAGGGGGGCCTATGGCTACACCTTC. Translating gives CASSALDRGAYGYTF. Variable domain in full (rest from reference TRBV9 and TRBJ1-2): DSGVTQTPKHLITATGQRVTLRCSPRSGDLSVYWYQQSLDQGLQFLIQYYNGEERAKGNILERFSAQQFPDLHSELNLSSLELGDSALYFCASSALDRGAYGYTFGSGTRLTVV.

This clone was picked up a small number of times. The genes are TRBV4-2 and TRBJ1-5; maybe TRBD1 (5 bases). This CDR3 region has 13 residues. V was clipped by 8 bases and J by 4 bases, with 12 bases between them. Germline V CDR1 and CDR2: LGHNA, YNFKEQ. The CDR3 loop reads CASSTWGNQPQHF. The DNA for the CDR3 is TGTGCCAGCTCTACATGGGGGAATCAGCCCCAGCATTTT.

The chain couples TRBV28 to TRBJ2-6; unclear D gene. Germline CDR1 is MDHEN and CDR2 is SYDVKM. The germline V and J ends were trimmed by 3 bases and 0 bases, with 6 bases remaining between them. The CDR3 length is 15 residues. The CDR3 loop is CASSFSSSGANVLTF. The CDR3 DNA is TGTGCCAGCAGTTTCAGTAGCTCTGGGGCCAACGTCCTGACTTTC. Full variable domain (outside the CDR3, taken from reference TRBV28 and TRBJ2-6): DVKVTQSSRYLVKRTGEKVFLECVQDMDHENMFWYRQDPGLGLRLIYFSYDVKMKEKGDIPEGYSVSREKKERFSLILESASTNQTSMYLCASSFSSSGANVLTFGAGSRLTVL.

The J gene is TRBJ2-7, the V gene TRBV14; perhaps D is TRBD1 or TRBD2 (5 bases each). Germline V gene lookup returns CDR1 SGHDN and CDR2 FVKESK. V shed 4 bases and J shed 1 base, with 14 bases lying between them. The CDR3 sequence is 15 residues long. The CDR3 here is CASSRSGPGSYEQYF. The CDR3 bases are TGTGCCAGCAGCCGATCGGGGCCCGGTTCCTACGAGCAGTACTTC.

The chain has TRBV5-1 and TRBJ1-4; possibly TRBD1 for D (5 bases). This CDR3 has 15 residues. V gave up 2 bases and J gave up 6 bases, with 14 bases separating them. The germline gives CDR1 SGHRS, CDR2 YFSETQ. CDR3 nucleotides: TGCGCCAGCAGCTTTACCGGGACTTCGGATGAAAAACTGTTTTTT. Translating it yields CASSFTGTSDEKLFF.

About this clone: Compared with germline, one end of the junction differs, possibly owing to a read error. The rearrangement uses TRBV6-1 and TRBJ1-6; TRBD1 aligns across 9 bases. The CDR3 consists of 15 residues. From germline, CDR1 is MNHNS and CDR2 SASEGT. The chain's CDR3 is CASSEWDRENSPLHF. In nucleotides, the CDR3 is TGTGCCAGTAGTGAATGGGACAGGGAAAATTCACCCCTCCACTTT.

The chain combines TRBV9 with TRBJ1-1; D might be TRBD1 (6 bases). The germline V gene encodes CDR1 SGDLS and CDR2 YYNGEE. Deletions cut 4 bases from V and 1 base from J, with 11 bases between. There are 14 residues in the CDR3. The CDR3 region is CASSTTGKNTEAFF. In nucleotides, the CDR3 is TGTGCCAGCAGCACGACAGGCAAGAACACTGAAGCTTTCTTT.

The chain uses TRBV27 and TRBJ2-3; 11 nucleotides agree with TRBD2. The V gene's germline CDR1 is MNHEY and CDR2 SMNVEV (reference sequence). V shed 3 bases, J shed 1 base, and the junction held 3 bases outside the gene matches. This CDR3 spans 16 amino acids. The CDR3 DNA reads as TGTGCCAGCAGTTTTCTAGCGGGAGGCCGCACAGATACGCAGTATTTT. As protein: CASSFLAGGRTDTQYF.

The gene calls are TRBV15 and TRBJ2-7, with unresolved D. The CDR3 contains 14 residues. Germline V gene lookup returns CDR1 LNHNV and CDR2 YYDKDF (reference sequence). Trimming took 2 bases from V and 6 from J, leaving 14 bases between them. CDR3 DNA sequence: TGTGCCACCAGCAGAAACCCCCGGGTGGGCGAGCAGTACTTC. It encodes CATSRNPRVGEQYF.

The chain is built from TRBV2 and TRBJ2-1; D not resolved. The length of the CDR3 is 15 residues. Germline V gene sequence: CDR1 SNHLY, CDR2 FYNNEI. Trimming removed 1 base at V and 0 bases at J, with 7 bases between. CDR3 nucleotides: TGTGCCAGCAGTGAAGGGGCTACCTCCTACAATGAGCAGTTCTTC. It yields the protein CASSEGATSYNEQFF.

The V call is TRBV6-5, the J call TRBJ1-1, with TRBD1 as a possible D gene (6 bases). There are 14 residues in the CDR3. Germline CDR1 reads MNHEY; CDR2 reads SVGAGI. The ends were cut back, 6 bases at V and 1 base at J, with 12 bases in the middle. CDR3 sequence reads: CASSRGLGNTEAFF. The CDR3 bases are TGTGCCAGCAGCAGGGGCCTGGGGAACACTGAAGCTTTCTTT.

CDR3 loop: CASSRDGNTGELFF. The CDR3 DNA is TGCGCCAGCAGCCGCGACGGGAACACCGGGGAGCTGTTTTTT. The chain employs TRBV10-1 and TRBJ2-2; D gene ambiguous. The V end lost 6 bases, the J end lost 1 base, and 9 bases lay between the germline ends. The CDR3 has 14 residues. Per germline, CDR1 WNHNN and CDR2 SYGVQD (reference sequence).

This clone was found once. V gene TRBV30 combines with J gene TRBJ1-1; a possible D gene is TRBD1 (5 bases). Germline lookup yields CDR1 GTSNPN and CDR2 SVGIG (reference sequence). Trimming cost V 2 bases and J 5 bases, with 12 bases left between them. This CDR3 has 13 amino acids. The CDR3 region has the DNA TGTGCCTGGAGTTTGGGGGACGGGACTGAAGCTTTCTTT. Protein sequence: CAWSLGDGTEAFF.

J is TRBJ2-3 and V is TRBV2, with D unresolved. Trimming cost V 7 bases and J 6 bases, with 11 bases left between them. The CDR3 extends over 12 amino acids. The germline gives CDR1 SNHLY, CDR2 FYNNEI. The CDR3 reads CASTVEPDTQYF. The CDR3 DNA reads as TGTGCCAGCACGGTGGAACCCGATACGCAGTATTTT.

The chain uses TRBV5-1 and TRBJ2-4; a weak D match, TRBD1 (7 bases). Trimming left V 4 bases short and J 6 bases short, with 14 bases between. This CDR3 spans 14 amino acids. Germline V CDR1 and CDR2: SGHRS, YFSETQ. The CDR3 nucleotides read TGCGCCAGCAGCCCCCAGGGGGGTGGAAACATTCAGTACTTC. This encodes CASSPQGGGNIQYF.

The chain uses TRBV5-6 and TRBJ1-5; D may be TRBD1 (5 bases). Germline assignment: CDR1 SGHDT and CDR2 YYEEEE. The ends were cut back, 6 bases at V and 3 bases at J, with 16 bases in the middle. The CDR3 is 15 residues long. The CDR3 protein is CASNLRGVYNQPQHF. CDR3 DNA: TGTGCCAGCAACCTTCGGGGGGTGTACAATCAGCCCCAGCATTTT. The full variable domain, completed using reference TRBV5-6 and TRBJ1-5, is DAGVTQSPTHLIKTRGQQVTLRCSPKSGHDTVSWYQQALGQGPQFIFQYYEEEERQRGNFPDRFSGHQFPNYSSELNVNALLLGDSALYLCASNLRGVYNQPQHFGDGTRLSIL.

This clone was picked up one time. The gene calls are TRBV5-6 and TRBJ2-5; TRBD1 matches at 7 bases. The CDR3 contains 15 residues. The V gene's germline CDR1 is SGHDT and CDR2 YYEEEE. With 0 bases clipped from V and 3 bases from J, the junction kept 5 bases outside the gene matches. The CDR3 DNA reads TGTGCCAGCAGCTTGGCCGCGACAGGGAAAGAGACCCAGTACTTC. Residues: CASSLAATGKETQYF.

The CDR3 region has the DNA TGTGCCAGCAGTTACGCAGGCTCTAATAATTCACCCCTCCACTTT. Translated, it gives CASSYAGSNNSPLHF. The chain recombines TRBV6-5 with TRBJ1-6; D is unclear. The CDR3 is 15 amino acids. The V and J ends lost 2 bases and 5 bases respectively, with 10 bases between them. Germline V lookup: CDR1 MNHEY, CDR2 SVGAGI.

The chain is built from TRBV29-1 and TRBJ2-3, with TRBD2 identical over 7 bases. Germline V gene sequence: CDR1 SQVTM, CDR2 ANQGSEA. CDR3 length equals 14 residues. V shed 6 bases, J shed 3 bases, and the junction held 9 bases outside the gene matches. CDR3 residues: CSVTSEGRTDTQYF. The CDR3 nucleotides are TGCAGCGTAACTAGCGAGGGACGGACAGATACGCAGTATTTT.

CDR3 nucleotide sequence: TGCGCCAGCAGCCAAGATTTAAGCGGGAGCAGCTCCTACAATGAGCAGTTCTTC. Amino acid sequence: CASSQDLSGSSSYNEQFF. This chain uses TRBV4-3 with TRBJ2-1; TRBD2 matches at 8 bases. Losses at the gene ends were 0 bases for V and 0 bases for J; bases not matched to a gene: 7. Germline V gives CDR1 LGHNA, CDR2 YSLEER. CDR3 size: 18 residues.

This clone appeared once. The chain combines TRBV6-5 with TRBJ1-3; no firm D call. This CDR3 contains 14 residues. Germline V CDR1 and CDR2: MNHEY, SVGAGI. Trimming pared 2 bases from V and 4 bases from J, leaving 9 bases between. The CDR3 DNA reads as TGTGCCAGCAGTTACGCTAGTTCCGGAAACACCATATATTTT. Its protein product is CASSYASSGNTIYF.

V gene TRBV9 combines with J gene TRBJ2-7, with a weak D call TRBD2 (7 bases). CDR3 length: 15 residues. CDR1 and CDR2 (germline): SGDLS, YYNGEE. V shed 2 bases and J shed 0 bases, with 12 bases lying between them. CDR3 protein: CASSVSGGASYEQYF. DNA of the CDR3: TGTGCCAGCAGCGTTTCTGGGGGGGCCTCCTACGAGCAGTACTTC.

V and J are TRBV7-3 and TRBJ1-1, with 8 nucleotides matching TRBD1. The CDR3 is made up of 13 amino acids. The junction had 3 bases not matched to a gene; V was cut back by 5 bases and J by 4 bases. CDR1 SGHTA and CDR2 FQGTGA come from the germline V gene. CDR3 in amino acids: CASSPRGRTEAFF. The CDR3 DNA reads TGTGCCAGCAGCCCCAGGGGGCGCACTGAAGCTTTCTTT.

The chain links TRBV5-1 to TRBJ2-7; D unclear. Deletions cut 2 bases from V and 0 bases from J, with 15 bases between. The length of the CDR3 is 16 residues. Germline V lookup: CDR1 SGHRS, CDR2 YFSETQ. The CDR3 region is CASSLSVTVPSYEQYF. In DNA form, the CDR3 reads TGCGCCAGCAGCTTATCCGTAACAGTGCCCTCCTACGAGCAGTACTTC.

This chain uses TRBV6-5 with TRBJ2-7; 8 bases align to TRBD1. The CDR3 is 14 residues long. Per germline, CDR1 MNHEY and CDR2 SVGAGI. Trimming took 6 bases from V and 0 from J; bases not matched to a gene: 4. The DNA of the CDR3 is TGTGCCAGCAGGGTGACAGGGGACTCCTACGAGCAGTACTTC. Its translation: CASRVTGDSYEQYF.

The V gene is TRBV5-1, the J gene TRBJ2-2, with no clear D. Germline CDR1 and CDR2: SGHRS and YFSETQ. The CDR3 is made up of 14 amino acids. V shed 2 bases and J shed 9 bases, with 14 bases lying between them. The CDR3 region has the DNA TGCGCCAGCAGCTTTTTTGTGTTTGGAAGGGAGCTGTTTTTT. Its translation: CASSFFVFGRELFF.